The 13 T cell receptor beta chains listed next were all sequenced from one sample in a study of cytomegalovirus exposure and HLA in healthy donors. Primers: 60 Vbeta forward and 13 Jbeta reverse. Produced via immunoSEQ multiplex PCR; TCRdb's table is partial and in-frame only. The table includes about 190,000 clones, around 83% detected once. The sample consisted of PBMCs. Receptors were obtained from a man aged 40-49 years in good health and CMV-seropositive.

The chain is built from TRBV12-5 and TRBJ1-2, with 8 bases aligning to TRBD1. The CDR3 sequence is 14 residues long. The V and J ends lost 2 bases and 8 bases, in that order; junction bases with no gene match: 7. Looked up from germline, CDR1 is LGHNT and CDR2 is FRNRAP. CDR3 sequence (DNA): TGTGCTAGTGGTTTGACTCAGGGGGCGGGGGGCTACACCTTC. Protein sequence: CASGLTQGAGGYTF.

The chain combines TRBV5-4 with TRBJ2-3; 9 bases agree with TRBD1. The CDR3 covers 14 residues. The J segment lost 4 bases and the V segment lost 4 bases, leaving 4 bases of the junction unmatched. Germline CDR1 reads SGHNT; CDR2 reads YYREEE (reference sequence). The CDR3 sequence is CASSRDRVADTQYF. CDR3 in DNA: TGTGCCAGCAGCCGGGACAGGGTCGCAGATACGCAGTATTTT.

About this clone itself: One junction end does not reproduce the germline sequence, and a read error may be involved. V is TRBV7-9 and J is TRBJ2-4; 7 bases agree with TRBD1. The CDR3 is 13 residues long. Germline loops: CDR1 SEHNR, CDR2 FQNEAQ (reference sequence). The CDR3 coding sequence is TGTGCCAGCAGCCCTGACAGGGAAAACAGTCAGTACTTC. This codes for CASSPDRENSQYF.

This clone turned up a few times. The germline gene is not matched at one end of the junction; a read error may be the cause. The V and J genes are TRBV15 and TRBJ1-4; maybe TRBD1 (6 bases). CDR3 length equals 16 residues. Germline lookup yields CDR1 LNHNV and CDR2 YYDKDF (reference sequence). The CDR3 coding sequence is TGTGCCACCAGCAGAGCGTTGGGGGCTCCTAATCAAAAACTGTTTTTT. Its translation is CATSRALGAPNQKLFF. The entire variable domain, with the rest obtained from reference TRBV15 and TRBJ1-4, is as follows: DAMVIQNPRYQVTQFGKPVTLSCSQTLNHNVMYWYQQKSSQAPKLLFHYYDKDFNNEADTPDNFQSRRPNTSFCFLDIRSPGLGDTAMYLCATSRALGAPNQKLFFGSGTQLSVL.

The chain has TRBV2 and TRBJ2-7, with TRBD1 matching over 8 bases. The germline CDR1 and CDR2 sequences are SNHLY and FYNNEI. With V trimmed by 4 bases and J by 5 bases, 10 bases remained unmatched. This CDR3 spans 15 amino acids. In nucleotides, the CDR3 is TGTGCCAGCAGTGTCCCGGGGACAGGAGAGAACGAGCAGTACTTC. Amino acid sequence: CASSVPGTGENEQYF.

The genes are TRBV29-1 and TRBJ2-1, with 7 bases aligning to TRBD1. Unmatched junction bases numbered 8, after V lost 6 bases and J lost 0 bases. The germline gives CDR1 SQVTM, CDR2 ANQGSEA. The CDR3 is made up of 15 amino acids. Written as DNA, the CDR3 is TGCAGCGTGTGGGACAGCTCACTCTCCTACAATGAGCAGTTCTTC. Its protein is CSVWDSSLSYNEQFF.

The chain couples TRBV18 to TRBJ1-2, with 9 bases lining up with TRBD1. Germline V gene data show CDR1 as KGHSH and CDR2 as LQKENI. This CDR3 spans 15 amino acids. V trimming: 3 bases; J trimming: 6 bases; junction bases outside the gene matches: 8. For the CDR3, the DNA is TGTGCCAGCTCACCCCTGGGACAGGGTATTCATGGCTACACCTTC. Its translation is CASSPLGQGIHGYTF.

This CDR3 is CASSPAGEKLFF. DNA of the CDR3: TGTGCCAGCTCACCAGCAGGGGAAAAACTGTTTTTT. This chain joins TRBV18 and TRBJ1-4; possible D gene TRBD1, 5 bases. The CDR3 has 12 amino acids. Deletions cut 2 bases from V and 8 bases from J, with 6 bases between. CDR1 is KGHSH, CDR2 LQKENI, per germline.

The V and J genes are TRBV6-1 and TRBJ1-1, with D possibly being TRBD1 (5 bases). V lost 7 bases and J lost 4, with 13 bases in between. This CDR3 has 13 residues. Per germline, CDR1 MNHNS and CDR2 SASEGT. The chain's CDR3 is CASTGGVGTEAFF. Written as DNA, the CDR3 is TGTGCCAGCACGGGAGGGGTAGGCACTGAAGCTTTCTTT.

The V call is TRBV29-1, the J call TRBJ2-5, with TRBD1 matching over 7 bases. Germline V lookup: CDR1 SQVTM, CDR2 ANQGSEA. The V gene end was trimmed by 6 bases and the J gene end by 5 bases; junction bases not matched to a gene: 6. This CDR3 has 12 residues. CDR3: CSVLQGPETQYF. CDR3 in DNA: TGCAGCGTCCTACAGGGGCCGGAGACCCAGTACTTC.

The V gene is TRBV19, the J gene TRBJ1-1; no firm D call. The CDR3 runs 15 residues. The germline V gene has CDR1 LNHDA and CDR2 SQIVND (reference sequence). Trimming stripped 4 bases from V and 7 bases from J, with 19 bases between. CDR3 in amino acids: CASSNQAAGSDEAFF. CDR3 sequence (DNA): TGTGCCAGTAGTAACCAGGCTGCCGGCTCGGATGAAGCTTTCTTT.

The CDR3 region has the DNA TGTGCCAGCTCACCACTGCCTCCCCTCGGGGACACTGAAGCTTTCTTT. Amino acid sequence: CASSPLPPLGDTEAFF. This chain uses TRBV18 with TRBJ1-1; unclear D gene. Deletions cut 1 base from V and 3 bases from J, with 15 bases between. CDR1 is KGHSH and CDR2 is LQKENI in the germline V gene. The CDR3 has 16 residues.

The chain uses TRBV5-8 and TRBJ1-1; D possibly corresponds to TRBD1 (5 bases). V lost 1 base and J 5 bases, leaving 9 bases between the germline ends. This CDR3 comprises 13 residues. Germline V gene lookup returns CDR1 SGHTS and CDR2 YDEGEE. The CDR3 region has the DNA TGTGCCAGCAGCTTGAACGGGGGAACTGAAGCTTTCTTT. Translated: CASSLNGGTEAFF.